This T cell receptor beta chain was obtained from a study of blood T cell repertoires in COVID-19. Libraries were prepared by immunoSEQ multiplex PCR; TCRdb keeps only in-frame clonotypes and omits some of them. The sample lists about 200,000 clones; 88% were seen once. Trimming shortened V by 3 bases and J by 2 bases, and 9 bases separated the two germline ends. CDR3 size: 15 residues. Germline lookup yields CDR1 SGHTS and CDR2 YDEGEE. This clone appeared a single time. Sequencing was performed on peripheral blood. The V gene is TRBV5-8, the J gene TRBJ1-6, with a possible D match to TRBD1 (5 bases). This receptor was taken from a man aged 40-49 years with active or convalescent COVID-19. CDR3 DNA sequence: TGTGCCAGCAGCTCGGGGGGGACCTATAATTCACCCCTCCACTTT. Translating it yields CASSSGGTYNSPLHF. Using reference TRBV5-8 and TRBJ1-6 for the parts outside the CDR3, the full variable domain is EAGVTQSPTHLIKTRGQQATLRCSPISGHTSVYWYQQALGLGLQFLLWYDEGEERNRGNFPPRFSGRQFPNYSSELNVNALELEDSALYLCASSSGGTYNSPLHFGNGTRLTVT.